Below are 19 T cell receptor beta chains sequenced from a single sample in a study of molecular identifiers for immune sequencing clone quantification. In TCRdb, the PCR reads were re-called with MiXCR into one record per CDR3 protein. In the table there are about half a million distinct CDR3 sequences, about 20% of which are singletons. Sequencing was performed on naive CD8+ T cells from blood, with Jurkat cell RNA spiked in. Subset: FACS-sorted CD8+CD4-CCR7+CD45RA+ naive T cells. The receptors were gathered from a human donor in good health. Some libraries in this study had Jurkat cell RNA spiked in.

This clonotype was counted at least ten times. The genes are TRBV4-2 and TRBJ2-7; a weak D match, TRBD2 (6 bases). CDR1 and CDR2 (germline): LGHNA, YNFKEQ. Trimming took 3 bases from V and 2 from J, leaving 14 bases between them. The CDR3 contains 15 residues. The CDR3 loop reads CASSQGDWQTYEQYF. The CDR3 nucleotides are TGTGCCAGCAGCCAGGGGGACTGGCAGACCTACGAGCAGTACTTC.

This clonotype was observed a few times. The CDR3 reads CASSLLGTSGRAWETQYF. CDR3 nucleotide sequence: TGTGCCAGCAGCTTACTAGGGACTAGCGGGAGGGCCTGGGAGACCCAGTACTTC. The genes are TRBV5-4 and TRBJ2-5; TRBD2 matches 16 bases. Germline V gives CDR1 SGHNT, CDR2 YYREEE (reference sequence). CDR3 size: 18 residues. V dropped 2 bases and J dropped 5; count of bases not matched to a gene: 9.

V and J are TRBV12-3 or TRBV12-4 and TRBJ2-1; 9 bases are shared with TRBD1. V trimming: 6 bases; J trimming: 5 bases; junction bases outside the gene matches: 17. The CDR3 length is 18 residues. CDR3 in amino acids: CASSPRDRVKNEDNEQFF. CDR3 nucleotide sequence: TGTGCCAGCAGCCCCCGGGACAGGGTCAAAAACGAGGACAATGAGCAGTTCTTC.

This clonotype was seen repeatedly, ten times or more. The rearrangement uses TRBV28 and TRBJ2-3; D is uncertain. Germline CDR1 reads MDHEN; CDR2 reads SYDVKM. V lost 5 bases and J lost 4, with 4 bases in between. The CDR3 consists of 11 residues. The CDR3 nucleotides are TGTGCCAGCAGTCGACCAGATACGCAGTATTTT. It specifies CASSRPDTQYF.

On this clonotype: A read error may explain this, as a much larger clone is one base away. V is TRBV12-5 and J is TRBJ2-7, with 8 bases matching TRBD1. CDR3 length: 15 amino acids. Germline lookup yields CDR1 LGHNT and CDR2 FRNRAP. The CDR3 nucleotides read TGTGCTAGTGGTTTGGTAAGGCAGGGGGCTTACGGGCAGTACTTC. Its protein is CASGLVRQGAYGQYF.

Ten or more counts support this clonotype. This rearrangement joins TRBV7-8 to TRBJ2-3, with TRBD2 identical over 8 bases. CDR1 SGHVS and CDR2 FQNEAQ come from the germline V gene. Unmatched junction bases numbered 8, after V lost 2 bases and J lost 4 bases. This CDR3 has 16 residues. The chain's CDR3 is CASSLSRGGSSDTQYF. For the CDR3, the DNA is TGTGCCAGCAGCTTAAGCCGGGGGGGCTCGTCAGATACGCAGTATTTT. The whole variable domain, filled in from reference TRBV7-8 and TRBJ2-3, reads GAGVSQSPRYKVAKRGQDVALRCDPISGHVSLFWYQQALGQGPEFLTYFQNEAQLDKSGLPSDRFFAERPEGSVSTLKIQRTQQEDSAVYLCASSLSRGGSSDTQYFGPGTRLTVL.

Regarding this clonotype: This may arise from a read error, as a much more abundant clone is one base away. V is TRBV20-1 and J is TRBJ2-7; TRBD1 matches at 11 bases. CDR1 is DFQATT, CDR2 SNEGSKA, per germline (reference sequence). The CDR3 runs to 13 residues. The CDR3 region is CGAQPGTGGEQYF. The CDR3 DNA is TGCGGTGCTCAACCAGGGACAGGGGGCGAGCAGTACTTC.

In the case of this clonotype: Relative to the germline gene, one junction end is altered; a read error may explain this. This chain connects TRBV5-1 to TRBJ2-5; 12 bases map to TRBD1. The CDR3 sequence is 15 residues long. The germline V gene encodes CDR1 SGHRS and CDR2 YFSETQ. For the CDR3, the DNA is TGCGCCAGCAGCGGGGACAGGGGGCGGCAAGGGACCCAGTACTTC. This codes for CASSGDRGRQGTQYF.

At least ten counts were recorded for this clonotype. This chain links TRBV24-1 with TRBJ2-3, with D uncertain. Per the germline V gene, CDR1 is KGHDR and CDR2 is SFDVKD. The CDR3 is 12 residues long. The V end lost 4 bases, the J end lost 6 bases, and 7 bases lay between the germline ends. CDR3 sequence reads: CATSEVDDTQYF. The CDR3 DNA reads as TGTGCCACCAGTGAAGTAGACGATACGCAGTATTTT.

This clonotype was observed once. Just one base apart from a much larger clone, this may be a read error. The chain joins TRBV15 to TRBJ1-1; 7 positions match TRBD1. Losses at the gene ends were 3 bases for V and 6 bases for J; bases not matched to a gene: 1. The V gene's germline CDR1 is LNHNV and CDR2 YYDKDF (reference sequence). This CDR3 has 12 amino acids. The CDR3 DNA is TGTGCCACCAGCAGCAGGGGGGCTGAAGCTTTCTTT. Translation: CATSSRGAEAFF.

Worth noting for this clonotype: A single base separates this from a much larger clone, so it may be a read error. The chain employs TRBV5-6 and TRBJ1-1, with a possible D match to TRBD1 (6 bases). V lost 10 bases to trimming and J lost 8 bases, with 18 bases between them. The CDR3 totals 12 residues. From germline, CDR1 is SGHDT and CDR2 YYEEEE. The CDR3 region has the DNA TGTGCCTGCACCAAACTTGGGACAGAAGCTTTCTTT. Its protein is CACTKLGTEAFF.

This chain links TRBV7-8 with TRBJ2-3; TRBD2 might be the D (7 bases). V lost 5 bases to trimming and J lost 4 bases, with 19 bases between them. The CDR3 is 16 amino acids. Germline V gene lookup returns CDR1 SGHVS and CDR2 FQNEAQ. The CDR3 DNA follows: TGTGCCAGCAGCACCTCGACTGGCGGGGGCTCAGATACGCAGTATTTT. It encodes CASSTSTGGGSDTQYF.

This clonotype was counted ten times or more. This chain's CDR3 is CASSHNRDRSYEQYF. CDR3 in DNA: TGTGCCAGCAGCCACAACCGGGACAGGAGCTACGAGCAGTACTTC. The V and J genes are TRBV3-1 and TRBJ2-7; 8 nucleotides agree with TRBD1. The germline CDR1 and CDR2 sequences are LGHDT and YNNKEL (reference sequence). With V trimmed by 3 bases and J by 3 bases, 7 bases remained unmatched. The CDR3 has 15 residues.

At least ten counts were recorded for this clonotype. The chain carries TRBV7-2 and TRBJ2-1; 12 bases are a match to TRBD2. The CDR3 is 17 residues long. V shed 5 bases and J 0 bases; nucleotides not matched to a gene: 5. The V gene's germline CDR1 is SGHTA and CDR2 FQGNSA. The DNA for the CDR3 is TGTGCCAGCAGCCCCGGACTAGCGGGGAGCTCCTACAATGAGCAGTTCTTC. Protein product: CASSPGLAGSSYNEQFF.

This clonotype was picked up one time. With a much larger clone just one base away, this may be a read error. V gene TRBV6-2 or TRBV6-3 combines with J gene TRBJ1-1, with unresolved D. The CDR3 loop spans 16 amino acids. In germline, CDR1 is MNHEY, CDR2 SVGEGT. This CDR3 reads CAGSYHRTLPSTEAFF. The CDR3, as DNA: TGTGCCGGCAGTTACCACCGGACCCTGCCGAGCACTGAAGCTTTCTTT.

The V call is TRBV6-5, the J call TRBJ1-5; D gene ambiguous. V lost 2 bases and J 0 bases, leaving 8 bases between the germline ends. The CDR3 is made up of 15 amino acids. Germline V lookup: CDR1 MNHEY, CDR2 SVGAGI. CDR3 residues: CASSYGQYSNQPQHF. In DNA, the CDR3 is TGTGCCAGCAGTTACGGCCAGTATAGCAATCAGCCCCAGCATTTT.

This clonotype appeared many times. The CDR3 loop is CSGGDRGLGLLTEAFF. CDR3 in DNA: TGCAGTGGAGGGGACAGGGGCCTCGGATTACTCACTGAAGCTTTCTTT. The J gene is TRBJ1-1, the V gene TRBV20-1; 10 bases map to TRBD1. The CDR3 has 16 residues. CDR1 and CDR2 (germline): DFQATT, SNEGSKA (reference sequence). V shed 7 bases and J 4 bases; nucleotides not matched to a gene: 15.

This clonotype was seen only a few times. This chain uses TRBV6-5 with TRBJ2-5; no firm D call. The CDR3 covers 12 residues. Between the trimmed V and J ends, which lost 6 bases and 7 bases, there was a span of 12 bases. CDR1 is MNHEY and CDR2 is SVGAGI in the germline V gene. The CDR3 sequence: CASSRDWVTQYF. DNA for the CDR3: TGTGCCAGCAGCCGCGACTGGGTGACCCAGTACTTC.

This clonotype was observed a few times. The DNA is left out, because the CDR3 cannot be placed on it with certainty; the CDR3 is given as TCRdb lists it. The CDR3 here is CASSLAVLGGSYNEQFF. This chain joins TRBV11-2 and TRBJ2-1; the table's D call TRBD1 went unverified against the DNA. Both ends counted, the CDR3 spans 17 residues. Germline lookup yields CDR1 SGHAT and CDR2 FQNNGV.